This TCR beta chain was captured by sequencing in a study of T-cell reconstitution after alpha-beta-depleted transplantation in children. The study, taken as a whole, reports: As was reported, about two months after transplant, alpha-beta T cells came from several hundred expanded graft clones.

As it was prepared, the TCRbeta library received unique molecular identifiers. Each CDR3 protein gets one entry after TCRdb re-called the PCR reads with MiXCR. The data hold 200,000 to 250,000 distinct CDR3 sequences, with roughly 23% observed a single time. This clonotype was recorded many times. What it binds is unknown. This receptor was identified in a girl aged 2 to 10 with Fanconi anemia, due to receive a stem cell transplant. Sequenced material: PBMCs, taken before TCRalphabeta/CD19-depleted stem cell transplant.

The CDR3 here is CASSFVLVNEQFF. The CDR3 bases are TGTGCCAGCAGCTTTGTACTAGTCAATGAGCAGTTCTTC. The rearrangement joins TRBV5-6 to TRBJ2-1; TRBD2 is a possible D gene (5 bases). CDR3 length: 13 residues. CDR1 SGHDT and CDR2 YYEEEE come from the germline V gene. V dropped 2 bases and J dropped 6 bases, with 9 bases sitting between them.